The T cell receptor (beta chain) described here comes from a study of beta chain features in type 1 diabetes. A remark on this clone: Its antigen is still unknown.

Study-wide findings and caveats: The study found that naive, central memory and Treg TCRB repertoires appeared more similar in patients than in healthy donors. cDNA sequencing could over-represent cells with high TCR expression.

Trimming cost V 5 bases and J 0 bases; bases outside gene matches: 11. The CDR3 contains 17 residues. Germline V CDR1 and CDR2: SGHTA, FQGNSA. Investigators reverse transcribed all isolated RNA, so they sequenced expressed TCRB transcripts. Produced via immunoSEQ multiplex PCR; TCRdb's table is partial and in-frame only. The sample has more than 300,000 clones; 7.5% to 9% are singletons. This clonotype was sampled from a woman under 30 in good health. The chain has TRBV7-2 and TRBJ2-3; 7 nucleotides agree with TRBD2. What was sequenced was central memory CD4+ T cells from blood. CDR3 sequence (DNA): TGTGCCAGCAGCCGAAGTCCGGGACTACTTAGCACAGATACGCAGTATTTT. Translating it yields CASSRSPGLLSTDTQYF.